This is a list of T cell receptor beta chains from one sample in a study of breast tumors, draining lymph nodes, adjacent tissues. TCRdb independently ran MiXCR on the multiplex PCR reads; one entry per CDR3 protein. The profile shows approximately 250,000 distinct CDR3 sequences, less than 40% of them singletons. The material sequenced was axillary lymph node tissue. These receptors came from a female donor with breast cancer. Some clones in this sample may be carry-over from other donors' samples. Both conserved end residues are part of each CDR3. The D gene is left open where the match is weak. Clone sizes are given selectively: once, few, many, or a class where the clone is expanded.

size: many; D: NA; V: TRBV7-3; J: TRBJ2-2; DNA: TGTGCCAGCAGCTTAACGGGCACCGGGGAGCTGTTTTTT; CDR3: CASSLTGTGELFF
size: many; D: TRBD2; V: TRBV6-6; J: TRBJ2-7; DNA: TGTGCCAGCAGGCCTCTCCCACTAGCGGGAGGGTACGAGCAGTACTTC; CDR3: CASRPLPLAGGYEQYF
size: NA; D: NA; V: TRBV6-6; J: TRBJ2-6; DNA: TGTGCCAGCAGTCACTCCGCAGGACCTACTGGGGCCAACGTCCTGACTTTC; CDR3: CASSHSAGPTGANVLTF
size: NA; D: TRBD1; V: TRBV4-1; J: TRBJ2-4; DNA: TGCGCCAGCAGCCAAGTAGGGACAGGGCGAGGAAACATTCAGTACTTC; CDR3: CASSQVGTGRGNIQYF
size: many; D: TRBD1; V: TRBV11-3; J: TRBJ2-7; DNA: TGTGCCAGCAGATTCAGGGACAGTACTAACGAGCAGTACTTC; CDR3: CASRFRDSTNEQYF
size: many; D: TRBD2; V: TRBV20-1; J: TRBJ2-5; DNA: TGCAGTGCTGGTAGGGGTTCGGGGGGTCTAGGCATGCAAGAGACCCAGTACTTC; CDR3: CSAGRGSGGLGMQETQYF
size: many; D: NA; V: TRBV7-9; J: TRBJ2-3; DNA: TGTGCCAGCAGCTTAGGCTGGAACACAGATACGCAGTATTTT; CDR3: CASSLGWNTDTQYF
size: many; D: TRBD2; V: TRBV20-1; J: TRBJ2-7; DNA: TGCAGTGCTTCCGGGGACTATTCAACCTACGAGCAGTACTTC; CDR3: CSASGDYSTYEQYF
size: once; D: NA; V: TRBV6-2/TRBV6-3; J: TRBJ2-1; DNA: TGTGCCAGCAGTTACTTGACAGGTAACTACAATGAGCAGTTCTTC; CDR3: CASSYLTGNYNEQFF
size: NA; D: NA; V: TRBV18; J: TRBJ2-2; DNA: TGTGCCAGCTCAGCACAGCCAAACACCGGGGAGCTGTTTTTT; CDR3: CASSAQPNTGELFF
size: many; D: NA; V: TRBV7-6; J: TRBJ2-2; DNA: TGTGCCAGCAGCTTAATTACAGGGAGTGGAGGGGAGCTGTTTTTT; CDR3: CASSLITGSGGELFF
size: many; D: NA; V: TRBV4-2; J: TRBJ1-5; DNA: TGTGCCAGCAGCCAAAGGACAGATAGCAATCAGCCCCAGCATTTT; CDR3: CASSQRTDSNQPQHF
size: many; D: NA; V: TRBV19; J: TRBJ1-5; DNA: TGTGCCAGTAGTATAGTAGAGGGTAGCAATCAGCCCCAGCATTTT; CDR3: CASSIVEGSNQPQHF
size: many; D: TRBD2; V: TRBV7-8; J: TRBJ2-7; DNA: TGTGCCAGCAGCAAAACCCCTAGACTAGCCGAGCAGTACTTC; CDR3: CASSKTPRLAEQYF
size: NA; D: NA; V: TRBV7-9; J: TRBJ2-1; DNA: TGTGCCAGCAGACCAGACGGGTACAATGAGCAGTTCTTC; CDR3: CASRPDGYNEQFF
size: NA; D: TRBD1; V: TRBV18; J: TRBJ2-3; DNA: TGTGCCAGCTCACCACGTCTGCGGACAGGGGGACGACCGGGCACAGATACGCAGTATTTT; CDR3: CASSPRLRTGGRPGTDTQYF
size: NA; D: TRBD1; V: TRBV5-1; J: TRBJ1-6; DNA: TGCGCCAGCAGCGCTGGGGACAGGGGGAATCGGACCCTCCACTTT; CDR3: CASSAGDRGNRTLHF
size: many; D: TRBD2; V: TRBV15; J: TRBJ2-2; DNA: TGTGCCACCAGCCTCAGCGGGAGAAACACCGGGGAGCTGTTTTTT; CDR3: CATSLSGRNTGELFF
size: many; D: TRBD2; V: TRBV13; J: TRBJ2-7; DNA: TGTGCCAGCAGCTTACGCGGGAGGGGACTCTACGAGCAGTACTTC; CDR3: CASSLRGRGLYEQYF
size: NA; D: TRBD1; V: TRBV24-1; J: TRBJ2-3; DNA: TGTGCCACCAGTGGGAGAGGACAGGGTGTGAACACCGGGGGACAGGGGGCAAATACGCAGTATTTT; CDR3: CATSGRGQGVNTGGQGANTQYF
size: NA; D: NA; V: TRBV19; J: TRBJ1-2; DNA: TGTGCCAGTGGGAAGCGGGGGGCAAACTATGGCTACACCTTC; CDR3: CASGKRGANYGYTF
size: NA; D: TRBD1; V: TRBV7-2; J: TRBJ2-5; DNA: TGTGCCAGCAGCAAGGGACAGACGGGGACCCAGTACTTC; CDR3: CASSKGQTGTQYF
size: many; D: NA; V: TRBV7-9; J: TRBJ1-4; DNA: TGTGCCAGCAGCTTGGATCCTAATGAAAAACTGTTTTTT; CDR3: CASSLDPNEKLFF
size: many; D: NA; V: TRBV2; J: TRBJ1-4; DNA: TGTGCCAGCAGACCTTGGGGGTTAGAAAAACTGTTTTTT; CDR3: CASRPWGLEKLFF
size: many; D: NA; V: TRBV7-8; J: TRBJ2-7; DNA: TGTGCCAGCAGCTTAGCGCAGGGTTTTGCCTACGAGCAGTACTTC; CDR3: CASSLAQGFAYEQYF
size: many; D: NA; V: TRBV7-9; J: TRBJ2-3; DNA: TGTGCCAGCAGCTTACGGTTCGGCGGCGCCTCTAGCACAGATACGCAGTATTTT; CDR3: CASSLRFGGASSTDTQYF
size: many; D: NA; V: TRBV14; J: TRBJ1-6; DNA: TGTGCCAGCAGCCACGAAGTGGGAATTGGAGGGACCCTCCACTTT; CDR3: CASSHEVGIGGTLHF
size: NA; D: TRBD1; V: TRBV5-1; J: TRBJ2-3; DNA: TGCGCCAAGAACCCGGGACAGGGTCACACAGATACGCAGTATTTT; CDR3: CAKNPGQGHTDTQYF
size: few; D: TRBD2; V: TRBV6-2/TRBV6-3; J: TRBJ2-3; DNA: TGTGCCAGCAGTCACTCGAGAGCGGGGGGGCAGACAGATACGCAGTATTTT; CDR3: CASSHSRAGGQTDTQYF